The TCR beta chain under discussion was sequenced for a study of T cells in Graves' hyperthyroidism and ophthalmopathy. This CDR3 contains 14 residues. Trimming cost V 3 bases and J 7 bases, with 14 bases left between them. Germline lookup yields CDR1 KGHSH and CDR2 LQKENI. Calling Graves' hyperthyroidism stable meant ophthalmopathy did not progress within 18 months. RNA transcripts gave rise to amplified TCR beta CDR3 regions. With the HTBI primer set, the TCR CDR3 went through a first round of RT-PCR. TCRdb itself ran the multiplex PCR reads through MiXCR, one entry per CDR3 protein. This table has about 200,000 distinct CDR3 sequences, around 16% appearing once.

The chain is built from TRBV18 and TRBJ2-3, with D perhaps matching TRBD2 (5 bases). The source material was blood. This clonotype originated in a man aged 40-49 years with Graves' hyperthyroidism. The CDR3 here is CASSPGAGINTQYF. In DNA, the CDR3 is TGTGCCAGCTCACCTGGTGCGGGCATTAATACGCAGTATTTT. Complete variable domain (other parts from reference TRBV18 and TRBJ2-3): NAGVMQNPRHLVRRRGQEARLRCSPMKGHSHVYWYRQLPEEGLKFMVYLQKENIIDESGMPKERFSAEFPKEGPSILRIQQVVRGDSAAYFCASSPGAGINTQYFGPGTRLTVL.